The clone carrying this T cell receptor beta chain has just one count. Antigen unknown. The sample originates from a study of Ad26.COV2.S vaccination and SARS-CoV-2 variants. Repertoires were generated with immunoSEQ multiplex PCR, while TCRdb's copy carries only in-frame clones and drops some. This table holds 300,000 to 400,000 clones, under 95% found once. Trimming shortened V by 0 bases and J by 5 bases, and 8 bases separated the two germline ends. This CDR3 contains 14 residues. Germline-derived CDR1 and CDR2 are SGHRS and YFSETQ. Overall study findings and caveats: Estimates derived from TCR breadth and depth analyses may have underestimated total T cell responses. There was reportedly substantial breadth in spike-specific CD8+ and CD4+ T cell responses after vaccination. Vaccine recipients and placebo recipients showed similar non-spike TCR breadth.

This sequence joins TRBV5-1 and TRBJ2-2; D is unresolved. Sequenced material: peripheral blood, taken after recovery from COVID-19. The TCR comes from a human donor who had recovered from COVID-19. CDR3 coding DNA: TGCGCCAGCAGCTTGGGCGAACGTACCGGGGAGCTGTTTTTT. This gives the protein CASSLGERTGELFF.